The next 11 T cell receptor beta chains were all read from a single sample in a study of T cells after yellow fever vaccination. TCRdb re-called the 5' RACE reads with MiXCR, one entry per CDR3 protein. The sample includes over 300,000 distinct CDR3 sequences, approximately 4% of them seen just once. The sample consisted of PBMCs, taken 5 days after the yellow fever booster vaccination. Receptors were obtained from a man aged 18 to 30 who received the YFV17D yellow fever vaccine.

This chain links TRBV29-1 with TRBJ2-3; maybe TRBD2 (5 bases). The CDR3 loop spans 16 amino acids. The V and J ends lost 1 base and 2 bases respectively, with 16 bases between them. The germline gives CDR1 SQVTM, CDR2 ANQGSEA. The CDR3 DNA reads TGCAGCGTTGAAGGAGGGTGGCAGATCCCCACAGATACGCAGTATTTT. Translated: CSVEGGWQIPTDTQYF.

This clonotype came up a few times. The chain recombines TRBV28 with TRBJ2-1, with D hard to call. The CDR3 runs to 14 residues. Germline loops: CDR1 MDHEN, CDR2 SYDVKM. With 7 bases removed from V and 1 base from J, the gap between germline ends came to 11 bases. The DNA for the CDR3 is TGTGCCAGCACCCTCAGGAATTCCTACAATGAGCAGTTCTTC. Its translation is CASTLRNSYNEQFF.

The chain is built from TRBV6-5 and TRBJ2-1, with 7 bases fitting TRBD1. Germline loops: CDR1 MNHEY, CDR2 SVGAGI. The CDR3 loop spans 15 amino acids. The trim removed 5 bases at V and 2 bases at J, leaving 6 bases unmatched. The CDR3 reads CASSQTGAPYNEQFF. CDR3 in DNA: TGTGCCAGCAGTCAAACAGGGGCCCCCTACAATGAGCAGTTCTTC.

There are many counts of this clonotype. J is TRBJ1-5 and V is TRBV7-2; no clear D gene. Trimming shortened V by 1 base and J by 6 bases, and 7 bases separated the two germline ends. Germline V gives CDR1 SGHTA, CDR2 FQGNSA. The CDR3 length is 13 residues. The DNA of the CDR3 is TGTGCCAGCAGCTTAGGTCCGTCTCAGCCCCAGCATTTT. Its protein product is CASSLGPSQPQHF.

The chain links TRBV6-6 to TRBJ2-5; 7 bases are a match to TRBD1. Germline V gives CDR1 MNHNY, CDR2 SVGAGI (reference sequence). The J segment lost 5 bases and the V segment lost 0 bases, leaving 12 bases of the junction unmatched. The CDR3 is made up of 17 amino acids. This CDR3 reads CASSYSRGQAVGETQYF. CDR3 nucleotide sequence: TGTGCCAGCAGTTACTCGAGAGGACAGGCCGTGGGCGAGACCCAGTACTTC.

J is TRBJ2-7 and V is TRBV5-6; 7 positions match TRBD2. The CDR3 is 17 amino acids. V shed 0 bases, J shed 4 bases, and the junction held 13 bases outside the gene matches. Looked up from germline, CDR1 is SGHDT and CDR2 is YYEEEE. The CDR3 DNA follows: TGTGCCAGCAGCTTGGCCCCGGGGGGATATCGGATATACGAGCAGTACTTC. Residues: CASSLAPGGYRIYEQYF. Filled out from reference TRBV5-6 and TRBJ2-7, the complete variable domain reads DAGVTQSPTHLIKTRGQQVTLRCSPKSGHDTVSWYQQALGQGPQFIFQYYEEEERQRGNFPDRFSGHQFPNYSSELNVNALLLGDSALYLCASSLAPGGYRIYEQYFGPGTRLTVT.

The chain employs TRBV12-3 or TRBV12-4 and TRBJ2-5; D remains unclear. The CDR3 totals 14 residues. V lost 3 bases, J lost 3 bases, and 11 bases lay in between. CDR3 nucleotides: TGTGCCAGCAGTTTTCGCAGATTAGAAGAGACCCAGTACTTC. Translated, it gives CASSFRRLEETQYF.

The gene calls are TRBV18 and TRBJ2-2, with TRBD1 matching 12 bases. This CDR3 comprises 16 residues. The V segment lost 5 bases and the J segment 6 bases; nucleotides outside the gene matches: 7. Germline V gene data show CDR1 as KGHSH and CDR2 as LQKENI. CDR3 bases: TGTGCCAGCTCATCAACAGGGACAGGGGGCTCCGGGGAGCTGTTTTTT. This gives the protein CASSSTGTGGSGELFF.

The rearrangement links TRBV11-2 to TRBJ2-1; D is perhaps TRBD2 (6 bases). There are 13 residues in the CDR3. CDR1 and CDR2 (germline): SGHAT, FQNNGV. V was cut by 5 bases and J by 5 bases, with 10 bases left in between. CDR3 sequence: CASSELANNEQFF. In nucleotides, the CDR3 is TGTGCCAGCAGCGAGCTAGCGAACAATGAGCAGTTCTTC.

V usage is TRBV2 and J usage is TRBJ2-3; D is unclear. The CDR3 runs 11 residues. V lost 8 bases, J lost 2 bases, and 5 bases lay in between. In germline, CDR1 is SNHLY, CDR2 FYNNEI. The CDR3 region has the DNA TGTGCCAGCGGTATCACAGATACGCAGTATTTT. Amino acid sequence: CASGITDTQYF.

The CDR3 spells CASSYSRLSLNEQFF. DNA for the CDR3: TGTGCCAGCAGTTACTCGAGACTAAGCCTCAATGAGCAGTTCTTC. V is TRBV6-5 and J is TRBJ2-1, with D possibly being TRBD2 (5 bases). Between the trimmed V and J ends, which lost 0 bases and 6 bases, there was a span of 12 bases. CDR1 is MNHEY and CDR2 is SVGAGI in the germline V gene. The CDR3 consists of 15 residues.